This T cell receptor beta chain was recovered during a study of blood T cell repertoires in COVID-19 (dated by TCRdb to the early 2020s). In the study overall: The collaborator samples originated in the United States, Italy and Spain and spanned the acute and convalescent phases of COVID-19. The repertoires were released in a freely available public database meant as a resource for research on the immune response to SARS-CoV-2. Samples came from the ongoing ImmuneRACE study (first 160 participants) plus 1,254 subjects from 6 global collaborators. Subjects who had been exposed to COVID-19, were actively infected with it, or had recovered from it provided the deeply sampled blood TCRbeta repertoires that made up the dataset. The material from the prospective study consisted of cDNA or gDNA derived from T cells, B-cell-depleted T cells, or PBMCs. Where available, HLA class I and class II types were taken from metadata supplied by the sample provider and were not determined by assay-based typing. The sample metadata nearly always contained a de-identified subject ID, COVID-19 status, age in years and sex.

CDR1 and CDR2 (MGHRA, YSYEKL) derive from the germline V gene. The CDR3, cysteine through phenylalanine, is 18 amino acids long. Kept here is only the CDR3 DNA, which spans 54 bases and is read in frame from base 1. Relative to germline, V is missing 0 bases and J is missing 6 bases, with 11 bases of the junction outside any gene match. The collaborating institutions used their own protocols to collect whole blood in K2EDTA tubes. For TCRbeta analysis, collaborators shipped samples as frozen whole blood, isolated PBMCs, or DNA extracted from either of those sample types. This clone occurred once. Its binding antigen is unknown. It has no much larger one-base neighbor in the sample; base qualities were not kept. The paper's findings and limits, for the study overall: Clinical and demographic metadata were provided uncurated, with the amount varying by source and participant.

The immunoSEQ Assay, a bias-controlled multiplex PCR, was used to amplify TCRbeta CDR3 regions from genomic DNA. Per the source publication's procedure: Nucleated cell counts per sample were estimated from amplification of reference gene primers within the assay. To quantify the absolute abundance of each unique TCRbeta CDR3 rearrangement, sequence reads were collapsed and filtered. For each sample, productive Simpson clonality was calculated as the square root of Simpson's diversity index across productive rearrangements. TCRdb's version of the immuneACCESS table is confined to in-frame rearrangements and falls short of the full clone set. An unresolved V gene accounts for under half of the shortfall where checked; the remainder is of unknown origin. Clonal size and the V and J genes are those of that table, whereas D and trimming came from the DNA. Counted in this sample were about 60,000 clones; 75% to 95% of them appeared once. The leading ten clones occupy approximately 2.5% of the sample.

This TCR was sampled from a man aged 55-75 years with acute or convalescent COVID-19. The specimen sequenced was peripheral blood. The rearranged segments are TRBV4-1 and TRBJ2-1, with 10 bases in between that match TRBD2. The nucleotide sequence reads TGCGCCAGCAGCCAAGATCTAGCGGGAGCGACACGGCGCAATGAGCAGTTCTTC. Its protein is CASSQDLAGATRRNEQFF.